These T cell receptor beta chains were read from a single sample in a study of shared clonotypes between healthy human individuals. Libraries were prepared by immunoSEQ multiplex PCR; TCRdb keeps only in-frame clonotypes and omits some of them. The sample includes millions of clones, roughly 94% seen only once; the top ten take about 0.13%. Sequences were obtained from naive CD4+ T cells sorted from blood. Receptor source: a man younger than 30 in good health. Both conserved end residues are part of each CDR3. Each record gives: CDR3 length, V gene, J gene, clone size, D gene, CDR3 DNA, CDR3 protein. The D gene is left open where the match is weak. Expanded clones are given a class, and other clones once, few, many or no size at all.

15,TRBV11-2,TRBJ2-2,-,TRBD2,TGTGCCAGCAGCTCAGACGGGACTAGCGGCGGGGAGCTGTTTTTT,CASSSDGTSGGELFF
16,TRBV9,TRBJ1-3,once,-,TGTGCCAGCAGCTACCTCTCGACTTACTCTGGAAACACCATATATTTT,CASSYLSTYSGNTIYF
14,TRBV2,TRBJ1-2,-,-,TGTGCCAGCAGTGGGTTGGTAGGGAACTATGGCTACACCTTC,CASSGLVGNYGYTF
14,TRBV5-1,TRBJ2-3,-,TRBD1,TGCGCCAGCAGCCGAGGGGGCTCCGAGGATACGCAGTATTTT,CASSRGGSEDTQYF
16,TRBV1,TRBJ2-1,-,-,TGCACCAGCAGCCAAGGGAAGTGGAGCTCCTACAATGAGCAGTTCTTC,CTSSQGKWSSYNEQFF
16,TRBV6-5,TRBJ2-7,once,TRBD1,TGTGCCAGCAGTTATGGCGGGACAGGGCTACCCTACGAGCAGTACTTC,CASSYGGTGLPYEQYF
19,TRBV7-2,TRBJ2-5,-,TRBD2,TGTGCCAGCAGCTTAGTCCTCTGGGTCACTAGCGGTTTTGGGGAGACCCAGTACTTC,CASSLVLWVTSGFGETQYF
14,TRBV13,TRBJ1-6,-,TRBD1,TGTGCCAGCAGCTCGGACAGGGATAATTCACCCCTCCACTTT,CASSSDRDNSPLHF
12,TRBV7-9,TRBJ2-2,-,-,TGTGCCAGCAGCTTAAGGACCGGGGAGCTGTTTTTT,CASSLRTGELFF
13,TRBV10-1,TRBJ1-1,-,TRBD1,TGCGCCAGCAGTAAAGGACAGGGTACTGAAGCTTTCTTT,CASSKGQGTEAFF
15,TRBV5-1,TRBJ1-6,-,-,TGCGCCAGCAGCTTGGATACAGGACGGAATTCACCCCTCCACTTT,CASSLDTGRNSPLHF
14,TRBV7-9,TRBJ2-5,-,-,TGTGCCAGCAGCTTAGGGAGGAGCGGAGAGACCCAGTACTTC,CASSLGRSGETQYF
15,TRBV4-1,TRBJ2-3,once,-,TGCGCCAGCAGCCCGCAGACAGCAAGCACAGATACGCAGTATTTT,CASSPQTASTDTQYF
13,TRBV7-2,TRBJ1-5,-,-,TGTGCCAGCAGCTTAGGGGACAACCAGCCCCAGCATTTT,CASSLGDNQPQHF
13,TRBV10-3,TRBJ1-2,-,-,TGTGCCATCAGTGAGTCGACGGTCTATGGCTACACCTTC,CAISESTVYGYTF
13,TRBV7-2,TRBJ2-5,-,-,TGTGCCAGCAGCCGGGACCCTCCAGAGACCCAGTACTTC,CASSRDPPETQYF
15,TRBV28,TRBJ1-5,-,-,TGTGCCAGCAGCGTCCCCGGGGGCCCCAATCAGCCCCAGCATTTT,CASSVPGGPNQPQHF
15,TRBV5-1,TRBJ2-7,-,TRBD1,TGCGCCAGCAGCGTAGACGGACAGGGCCCGTCCGAGCAGTACTTC,CASSVDGQGPSEQYF
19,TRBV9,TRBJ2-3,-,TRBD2,TGTGCCAGCAGCGGATCTTTTAGTAGCGGGGGGCCGGGCACAGATACGCAGTATTTT,CASSGSFSSGGPGTDTQYF
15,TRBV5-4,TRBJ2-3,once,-,TGTGCCAGCAGCTTTATGAGCAGACCCTCTCATACGCAGTATTTT,CASSFMSRPSHTQYF